This section outlines one T cell receptor beta chain sequence together with its context. Its antigen remains unidentified. CDR1 is SGHAT and CDR2 is FQDESV in the germline V gene (reference sequence). V trimming: 3 bases; J trimming: 3 bases; junction bases outside the gene matches: 5. The CDR3 is 14 residues long. This sample stems from a study of regulatory T cells in long-lasting Graves disease. Overall study findings and caveats: Owing to a sample size that was small, accuracy may have been reduced.

Time point noted: newly diagnosed GD, antithyroid drugs for less than 3 months. PBMC RNA was the source of the TCR library. Investigators prepared the TCR beta libraries by applying iRepertoire HTBI primers and Arm-PCR of CDR3 regions. TCRdb re-called the multiplex PCR reads with MiXCR, one entry per CDR3 protein. Among about 220,000 distinct CDR3 sequences, less than 20% were seen once, and the ten largest hold 12%. These data were likewise used in another study, on T cells in Graves' hyperthyroidism and ophthalmopathy.

Sequenced here: peripheral blood mononuclear cells (PBMCs), sampled at new diagnosis, from a patient treated with antithyroid drugs. The clonotype was recovered from a woman in her 30s with Graves disease. V and J are TRBV11-1 and TRBJ2-7, with 7 positions matching TRBD1. The CDR3 spells CASSFETGRYEQYF. DNA for the CDR3: TGTGCCAGCAGCTTCGAGACAGGGCGCTACGAGCAGTACTTC.